This T cell receptor (beta chain) emerged from a study of shared clonotypes between healthy human individuals. Method: immunoSEQ multiplex PCR; TCRdb's copy keeps in-frame clones and lacks some. The table lists roughly 320,000 clones, about nine tenths of them singletons. The clonotype originates from a man younger than 35 in good health. The source material was memory CD8+ T cells sorted from blood. Subset here: CD45RO+ cells pooled with CCR7-negative TemRA cells.

The CDR3 DNA follows: TGTGCCAGCAGCTTAGTTTCCGGGAACTATGGCTACACCTTC. It is translated as CASSLVSGNYGYTF. The gene calls are TRBV11-2 and TRBJ1-2; no firm D call. CDR3 length: 14 residues. V shed 1 base and J shed 2 bases, with 8 bases lying between them. Looked up from germline, CDR1 is SGHAT and CDR2 is FQNNGV.